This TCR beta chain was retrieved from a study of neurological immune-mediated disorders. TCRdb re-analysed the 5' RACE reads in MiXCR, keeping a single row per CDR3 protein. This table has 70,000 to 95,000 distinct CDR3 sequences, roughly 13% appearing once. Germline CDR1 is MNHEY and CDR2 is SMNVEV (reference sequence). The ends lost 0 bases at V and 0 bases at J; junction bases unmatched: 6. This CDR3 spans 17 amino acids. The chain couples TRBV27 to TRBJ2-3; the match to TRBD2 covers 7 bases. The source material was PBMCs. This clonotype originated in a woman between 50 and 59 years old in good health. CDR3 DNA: TGTGCCAGCAGTTTATCGCGACTAGCAGCGAGCACAGATACGCAGTATTTT. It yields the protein CASSLSRLAASTDTQYF.